This T cell receptor (beta chain) was documented in a study of vaccination effects on CD4 cells after COVID-19. Before sequencing, viral peptide pools were used by the ViraFEST assay to expand antigen-specific CD4+ T cells. When 10 to 11 days of culture had elapsed, CD4+ T cells were isolated. Participants received two doses of either the BNT162b2 or mRNA-1273 vaccine. The CDR3 length is 15 residues. The germline V gene encodes CDR1 MNHEY and CDR2 SMNVEV (reference sequence). V lost 8 bases to trimming and J lost 5 bases, with 16 bases between them. Method: immunoSEQ multiplex PCR; TCRdb's copy keeps in-frame clones and lacks some. The repertoire consists of roughly 68,000 clones, with around two thirds occurring once and the leading ten covering approximately 1.5%. A word on this clone: Its cognate antigen is unknown.

The TCR comes from a human donor who received a COVID-19 vaccine. This rearrangement joins TRBV27 to TRBJ1-6; possibly TRBD1 for D (6 bases). This specimen consisted of CD4+ T cells from PBMCs cultured with HCoV-229E spike peptides, obtained after COVID-19 vaccination. The CDR3 loop is CASSPSQGHNSPLHF. The CDR3 region has the DNA TGTGCCAGCTCCCCCTCCCAGGGGCATAATTCACCCCTCCACTTT.